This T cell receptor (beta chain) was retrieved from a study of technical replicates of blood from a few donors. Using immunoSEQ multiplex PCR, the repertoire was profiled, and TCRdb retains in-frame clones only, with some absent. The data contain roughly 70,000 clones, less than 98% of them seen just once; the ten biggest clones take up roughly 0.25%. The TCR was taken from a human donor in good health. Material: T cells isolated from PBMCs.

DNA for the CDR3: TGTGCCAGCAGTTCTGCCGGGACAGGGTCCTACGAGCAGTACTTC. Translation gives CASSSAGTGSYEQYF. The chain recombines TRBV28 with TRBJ2-7; TRBD1 agrees at 9 bases. The germline CDR1 and CDR2 sequences are MDHEN and SYDVKM. The CDR3 length is 15 residues. The V and J ends lost 4 bases and 1 base, in that order; junction bases with no gene match: 5.